Listed below are T cell receptor beta chains from one sample, sequenced in a study of cytotoxic CD8 clonotypes in ibrutinib-treated CLL. Profiled with immunoSEQ multiplex PCR; TCRdb holds only in-frame clones, not every one. The data contain roughly 150,000 clones, around 80% of them singletons. The sequencing used PBMCs, collected after 24 months of ibrutinib treatment. The source is a human donor with chronic lymphocytic leukemia. Each CDR3 is given with its conserved first and last residue.

CASSLGVGTDTQYF	TRBV7-9	TRBJ2-3
CASSYPRKGGAEETQYF	TRBV27	TRBJ2-5
CASSLTGPAGVYEQYF	TRBV27	TRBJ2-7
CASSLRDRGPGTQYF	TRBV27	TRBJ2-3
CASSLAVRERGQPQHF	TRBV7-2	TRBJ1-5
CASSSLTTEAFF	TRBV7-9	TRBJ1-1
CASSLRGVGTEAFF	TRBV7-2	TRBJ1-1
CASKREDYEQYF	TRBV6-5	TRBJ2-7
CASSFGGGVSDTQYF	TRBV7-6	TRBJ2-3
CASSYGFTSGRGTQYF	TRBV6-5	TRBJ2-3